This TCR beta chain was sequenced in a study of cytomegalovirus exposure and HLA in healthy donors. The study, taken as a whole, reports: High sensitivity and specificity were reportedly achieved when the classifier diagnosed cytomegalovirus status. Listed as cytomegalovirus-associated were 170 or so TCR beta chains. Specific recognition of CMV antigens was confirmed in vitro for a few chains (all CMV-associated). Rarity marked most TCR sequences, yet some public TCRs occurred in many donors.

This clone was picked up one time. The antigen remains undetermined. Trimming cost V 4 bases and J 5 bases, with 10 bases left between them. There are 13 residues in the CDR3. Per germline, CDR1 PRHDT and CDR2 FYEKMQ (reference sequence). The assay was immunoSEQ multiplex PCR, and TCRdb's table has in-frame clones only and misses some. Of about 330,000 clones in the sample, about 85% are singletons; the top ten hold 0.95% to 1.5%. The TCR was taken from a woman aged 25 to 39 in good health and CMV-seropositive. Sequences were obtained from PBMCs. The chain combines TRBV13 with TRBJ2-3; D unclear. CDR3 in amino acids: CASSSTLVDTQYF. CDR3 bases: TGTGCCAGCAGCTCCACCCTAGTAGATACGCAGTATTTT.